This is a list of T cell receptor beta chains from one sample in a study of blood T cell repertoires in COVID-19. TCRdb keeps only in-frame clones here, not all; method: immunoSEQ multiplex PCR. In the table there are around 57,000 clones, over 70% of which are singletons. Sequenced input: peripheral blood. The receptors come from a human donor in a cohort sampled during active COVID-19. CDR3s include the opening cysteine and the closing phenylalanine or tryptophan. D genes are given only for firm matches.

DNA	CDR3	V	J	D
TGTGCCAGCAGTGAGAACCCCGGGACAGGCGAGCAGTACTTC	CASSENPGTGEQYF	TRBV6-1	TRBJ2-7	TRBD1
TGTGCCAGCAGCCAAACTAGCCCGGGCTACAATGAGCAGTTCTTC	CASSQTSPGYNEQFF	TRBV7-3	TRBJ2-1	.
TGTGCCAGCAGCTTATCGGGACAGCCCTATGGCTACACCTTC	CASSLSGQPYGYTF	TRBV5-6	TRBJ1-2	TRBD1
TGTGCCAGCAGCCCCCCGACTAGCGCGGGTGGGAATGAGCAGTTCTTC	CASSPPTSAGGNEQFF	TRBV5-6	TRBJ2-1	TRBD2
TGTGCCAGCAGCGAAACTAGCACCGGGGAGCTGTTTTTT	CASSETSTGELFF	TRBV4-2	TRBJ2-2	.
TGTGCCAGCAGCGCTAAGCGGAGCACAGATACGCAGTATTTT	CASSAKRSTDTQYF	TRBV5-6	TRBJ2-3	.
TGTGCCACTCTTCCCGGACTGTTTTCCCGCGAGGGTGAAGCTTTCTTT	CATLPGLFSREGEAFF	TRBV19	TRBJ1-1	.
TGTGCCAGCGTAAGACTACAAGGGCAGACCCAGTACTTC	CASVRLQGQTQYF	TRBV6-1	TRBJ2-5	.
TGTGCCAGCAGTTCACTAGCGGGGGGTGCCTACGAGCAGTACTTC	CASSSLAGGAYEQYF	TRBV7-2	TRBJ2-7	TRBD2
TGTGCCAGCAGCTTAGCTTTAGGGGGTTCCTACAATGAGCAGTTCTTC	CASSLALGGSYNEQFF	TRBV11-2	TRBJ2-1	.
TGTGCCTGGAACCAGGGGGCGGGCACTGAAGCTTTCTTT	CAWNQGAGTEAFF	TRBV30	TRBJ1-1	TRBD1
TGTGCCAGCAGTTCCGGGAGGGCCCCGGAGGCCGAGCAGTACTTC	CASSSGRAPEAEQYF	TRBV5-4	TRBJ2-7	TRBD2
TGTGCCAGCAGCTCCACAGGGGCCCCTCAGCCCCAGCATTTT	CASSSTGAPQPQHF	TRBV5-8	TRBJ1-5	TRBD1
TGTGCCAGCAGCGGGTGGGACAGGGGCTATGGCTACACCTTC	CASSGWDRGYGYTF	TRBV7-9	TRBJ1-2	TRBD1
TGTGCCAGCAGCGCCCTAGGACAGGGAGGAATGAACACCATATATTTT	CASSALGQGGMNTIYF	TRBV9	TRBJ1-3	TRBD1
TGTGCCAGCAGCTTTGATCCCCCGCGGGGATCTAGGGGCAATGAGCAGTTCTTC	CASSFDPPRGSRGNEQFF	TRBV7-6	TRBJ2-1	.